Listed below are T cell receptor beta chains from one sample, sequenced in a study of cytomegalovirus exposure and HLA in healthy donors. The method was immunoSEQ multiplex PCR; TCRdb's version includes in-frame clones alone and lacks a portion of them. Its table lists about 40,000 clones. The specimen was PBMCs. These receptors were collected from a man aged 35-49 years in good health and CMV-seropositive. CDR3s include the opening cysteine and the closing phenylalanine or tryptophan. D genes are given only for firm matches.

D: NA; V: TRBV12-5; J: TRBJ1-2; CDR3: CASGTNGYTF; DNA: TGTGCTAGTGGTACAAATGGCTACACCTTC
D: NA; V: TRBV6-1; J: TRBJ2-1; CDR3: CASSEQGGPRGNEQFF; DNA: TGTGCCAGCAGTGAACAGGGAGGCCCTCGGGGAAATGAGCAGTTCTTC
D: NA; V: TRBV27; J: TRBJ1-5; CDR3: CASSSGGGREQPQHF; DNA: TGTGCCAGCAGCTCGGGAGGAGGTCGGGAGCAGCCCCAGCATTTT
D: TRBD2; V: TRBV4-1; J: TRBJ2-2; CDR3: CASSHLADANTGELFF; DNA: TGCGCCAGCAGCCACCTAGCGGACGCGAACACCGGGGAGCTGTTTTTT
D: NA; V: TRBV5-1; J: TRBJ2-5; CDR3: CASSLGAWQEETQYF; DNA: TGCGCCAGCAGCTTGGGGGCCTGGCAGGAAGAGACCCAGTACTTC
D: NA; V: TRBV15; J: TRBJ2-3; CDR3: CATSRSLGQSNTDTQYF; DNA: TGTGCCACCAGCAGATCCCTTGGACAGTCAAACACAGATACGCAGTATTTT
D: NA; V: TRBV2; J: TRBJ2-2; CDR3: CASSEPGELFF; DNA: TGTGCCAGCAGTGAACCGGGGGAGCTGTTTTTT
D: TRBD1; V: TRBV7-6; J: TRBJ2-7; CDR3: CASSLRGQGPYEQYF; DNA: TGTGCCAGCAGCTTGCGCGGACAGGGTCCTTACGAGCAGTACTTC
D: TRBD1; V: TRBV30; J: TRBJ1-2; CDR3: CARGQGGYGYTF; DNA: TGTGCCAGGGGACAGGGTGGCTATGGCTACACCTTC
D: TRBD2; V: TRBV5-4; J: TRBJ2-7; CDR3: CASSSLAATYEQYF; DNA: TGTGCCAGCAGCTCTCTAGCGGCTACCTACGAGCAGTACTTC
D: NA; V: TRBV5-1; J: TRBJ2-7; CDR3: CASSPRTVSYEQYF; DNA: TGCGCCAGCAGCCCTAGGACAGTTTCCTACGAGCAGTACTTC
D: NA; V: TRBV2; J: TRBJ1-5; CDR3: CASGAYDSNQPQHF; DNA: TGTGCCAGTGGGGCCTATGATAGCAATCAGCCCCAGCATTTT
D: NA; V: TRBV18; J: TRBJ1-1; CDR3: CASSPLRHQNTEAFF; DNA: TGTGCCAGCTCACCACTGCGCCACCAGAACACTGAAGCTTTCTTT
D: TRBD2; V: TRBV15; J: TRBJ2-3; CDR3: CATSRAGGPDTQYF; DNA: TGTGCCACCAGCAGAGCGGGAGGGCCAGATACGCAGTATTTT
D: NA; V: TRBV19; J: TRBJ1-2; CDR3: CASSIPPPAGGYTF; DNA: TGTGCCAGTAGTATACCCCCCCCCGCAGGGGGCTACACCTTC
D: NA; V: TRBV7-3; J: TRBJ2-3; CDR3: CASSEGGADTQYF; DNA: TGTGCCAGCAGCGAGGGGGGGGCAGATACGCAGTATTTT
D: TRBD1; V: TRBV25-1; J: TRBJ1-2; CDR3: CASSEYRGQSGYTF; DNA: TGTGCCAGCAGTGAATACAGGGGGCAGTCTGGCTACACCTTC
D: NA; V: TRBV9; J: TRBJ1-5; CDR3: CASSVGGMGQPQHF; DNA: TGTGCCAGCAGCGTAGGAGGGATGGGTCAGCCCCAGCATTTT
D: NA; V: TRBV2; J: TRBJ2-7; CDR3: CASSERDTYFRYF; DNA: TGTGCCAGCAGTGAACGGGACACCTACTTTAGGTACTTC
D: TRBD1; V: TRBV15; J: TRBJ2-2; CDR3: CATSGGQGALSTGELFF; DNA: TGTGCCACCAGCGGGGGACAGGGGGCTTTGAGCACCGGGGAGCTGTTTTTT
D: NA; V: TRBV5-1; J: TRBJ2-1; CDR3: CASGSEAGSSYNEQFF; DNA: TGCGCCAGCGGGTCCGAAGCGGGTAGCTCCTACAATGAGCAGTTCTTC
D: NA; V: TRBV7-9; J: TRBJ2-7; CDR3: CASSPRRGALVEQYF; DNA: TGTGCCAGCAGCCCCCGTCGGGGGGCGCTTGTTGAGCAGTACTTC
D: TRBD1; V: TRBV6-1; J: TRBJ1-5; CDR3: CASSPGQGAPPQHF; DNA: TGTGCCAGCAGTCCTGGACAGGGGGCGCCGCCCCAGCATTTT
D: NA; V: TRBV4-2; J: TRBJ1-2; CDR3: CASSPRGGQGTNYGYTF; DNA: TGTGCCAGCAGCCCCCGGGGGGGGCAGGGAACAAACTATGGCTACACCTTC